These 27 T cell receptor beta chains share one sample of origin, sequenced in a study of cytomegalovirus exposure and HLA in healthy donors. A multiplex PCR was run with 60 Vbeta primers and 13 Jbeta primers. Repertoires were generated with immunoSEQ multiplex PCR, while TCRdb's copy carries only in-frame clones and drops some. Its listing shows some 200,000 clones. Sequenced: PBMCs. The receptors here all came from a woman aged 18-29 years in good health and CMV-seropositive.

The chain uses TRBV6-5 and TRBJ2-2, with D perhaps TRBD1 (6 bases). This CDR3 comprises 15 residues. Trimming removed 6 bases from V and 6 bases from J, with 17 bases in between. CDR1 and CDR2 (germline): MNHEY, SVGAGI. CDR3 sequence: CASRPSGVSAGELFF. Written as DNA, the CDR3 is TGTGCCAGCAGGCCATCAGGGGTTTCGGCCGGGGAGCTGTTTTTT.

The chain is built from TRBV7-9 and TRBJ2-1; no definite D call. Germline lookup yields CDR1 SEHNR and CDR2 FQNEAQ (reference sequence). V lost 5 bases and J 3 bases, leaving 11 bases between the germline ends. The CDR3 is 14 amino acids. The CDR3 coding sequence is TGTGCCAGCAGCCCCCTTTGGAGCTACAATGAGCAGTTCTTC. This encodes CASSPLWSYNEQFF.

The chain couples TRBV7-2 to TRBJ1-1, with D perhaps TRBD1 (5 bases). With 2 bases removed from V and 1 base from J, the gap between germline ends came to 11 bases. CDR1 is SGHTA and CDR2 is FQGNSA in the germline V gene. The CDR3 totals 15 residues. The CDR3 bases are TGTGCCAGCAGCTTATTTGGCAGGGAGAACACTGAAGCTTTCTTT. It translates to CASSLFGRENTEAFF.

DNA of the CDR3: TGTGCCAGTAGTACCCTCAGCGGCGGCACAGATACGCAGTATTTT. This encodes CASSTLSGGTDTQYF. The chain uses TRBV19 and TRBJ2-3; tentative D call: TRBD2 (5 bases). V dropped 4 bases and J dropped 1 base, with 12 bases sitting between them. Looked up from germline, CDR1 is LNHDA and CDR2 is SQIVND (reference sequence). The CDR3 covers 15 residues.

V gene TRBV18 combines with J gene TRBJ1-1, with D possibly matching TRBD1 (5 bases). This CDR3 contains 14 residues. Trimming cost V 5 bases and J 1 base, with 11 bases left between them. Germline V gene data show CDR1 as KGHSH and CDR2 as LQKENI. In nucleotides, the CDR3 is TGTGCCAGCTCATTACAGGTAAAGAACACTGAAGCTTTCTTT. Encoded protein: CASSLQVKNTEAFF.

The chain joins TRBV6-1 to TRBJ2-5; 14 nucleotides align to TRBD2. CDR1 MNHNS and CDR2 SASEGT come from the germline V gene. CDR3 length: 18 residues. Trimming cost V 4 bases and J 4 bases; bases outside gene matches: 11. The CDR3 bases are TGTGCCAGCAGTGGATCGCCGGGACTAGCGGGAGTAGTAGAGACCCAGTACTTC. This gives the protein CASSGSPGLAGVVETQYF.

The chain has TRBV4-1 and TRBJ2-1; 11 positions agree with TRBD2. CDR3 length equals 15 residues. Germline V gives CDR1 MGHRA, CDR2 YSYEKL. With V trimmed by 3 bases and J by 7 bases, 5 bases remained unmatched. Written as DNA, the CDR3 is TGCGCCAGCAGCCAGTTGGGACTAGCGGTGAATGAGCAGTTCTTC. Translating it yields CASSQLGLAVNEQFF.

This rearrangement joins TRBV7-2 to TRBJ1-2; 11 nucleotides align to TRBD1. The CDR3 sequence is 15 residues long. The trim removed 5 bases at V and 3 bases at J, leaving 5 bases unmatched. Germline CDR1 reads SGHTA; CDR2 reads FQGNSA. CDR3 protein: CASSRRTGGDYGYTF. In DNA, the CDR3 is TGTGCCAGCAGCCGAAGGACAGGGGGCGACTATGGCTACACCTTC. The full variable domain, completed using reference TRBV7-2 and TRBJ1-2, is GAGVSQSPSNKVTEKGKDVELRCDPISGHTALYWYRQSLGQGLEFLIYFQGNSAPDKSGLPSDRFSAERTGGSVSTLTIQRTQQEDSAVYLCASSRRTGGDYGYTFGSGTRLTVV.

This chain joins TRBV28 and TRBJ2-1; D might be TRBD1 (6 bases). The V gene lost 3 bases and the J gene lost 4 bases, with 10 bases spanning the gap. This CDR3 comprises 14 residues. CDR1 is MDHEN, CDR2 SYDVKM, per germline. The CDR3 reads CASSFGGQYNEQFF. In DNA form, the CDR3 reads TGTGCCAGCAGTTTTGGGGGCCAGTACAATGAGCAGTTCTTC.

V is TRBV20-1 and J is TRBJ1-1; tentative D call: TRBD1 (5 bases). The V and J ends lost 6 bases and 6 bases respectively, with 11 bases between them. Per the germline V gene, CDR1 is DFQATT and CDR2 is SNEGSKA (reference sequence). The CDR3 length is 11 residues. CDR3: CSAPQGAEAFF. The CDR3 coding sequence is TGCAGTGCCCCCCAGGGCGCTGAAGCTTTCTTT.

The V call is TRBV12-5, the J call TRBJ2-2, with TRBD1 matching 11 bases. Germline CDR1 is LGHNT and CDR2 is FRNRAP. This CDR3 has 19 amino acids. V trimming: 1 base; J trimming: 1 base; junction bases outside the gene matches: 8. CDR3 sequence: CASGLALWGTGGNTGELFF. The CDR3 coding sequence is TGTGCTAGTGGTTTGGCCCTTTGGGGGACAGGGGGGAACACCGGGGAGCTGTTTTTT. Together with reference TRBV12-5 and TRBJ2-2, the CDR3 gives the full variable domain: DARVTQTPRHKVTEMGQEVTMRCQPILGHNTVFWYRQTMMQGLELLAYFRNRAPLDDSGMPKDRFSAEMPDATLATLKIQPSEPRDSAVYFCASGLALWGTGGNTGELFFGEGSRLTVL.

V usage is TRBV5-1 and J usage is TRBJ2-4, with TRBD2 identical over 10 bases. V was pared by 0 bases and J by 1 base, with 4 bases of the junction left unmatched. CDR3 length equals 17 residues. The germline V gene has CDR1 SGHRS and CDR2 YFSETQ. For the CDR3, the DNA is TGCGCCAGCAGCTTGGAAGCGGGAGGGCCCGCCAAAAACATTCAGTACTTC. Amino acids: CASSLEAGGPAKNIQYF.

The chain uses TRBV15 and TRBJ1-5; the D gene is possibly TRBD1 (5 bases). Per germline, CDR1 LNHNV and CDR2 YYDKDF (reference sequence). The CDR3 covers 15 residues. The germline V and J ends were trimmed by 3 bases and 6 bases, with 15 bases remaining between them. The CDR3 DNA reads TGTGCCACCAGCAGGGGGGGGGATGGCGGTCAGCCCCAGCATTTT. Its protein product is CATSRGGDGGQPQHF.

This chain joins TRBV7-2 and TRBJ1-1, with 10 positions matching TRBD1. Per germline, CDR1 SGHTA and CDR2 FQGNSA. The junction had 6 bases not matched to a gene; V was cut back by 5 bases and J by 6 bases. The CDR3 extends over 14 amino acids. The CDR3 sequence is CASSGRQGAAEAFF. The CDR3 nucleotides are TGTGCCAGCAGCGGAAGACAGGGGGCGGCTGAAGCTTTCTTT. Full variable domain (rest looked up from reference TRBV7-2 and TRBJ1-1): GAGVSQSPSNKVTEKGKDVELRCDPISGHTALYWYRQSLGQGLEFLIYFQGNSAPDKSGLPSDRFSAERTGGSVSTLTIQRTQQEDSAVYLCASSGRQGAAEAFFGQGTRLTVV.

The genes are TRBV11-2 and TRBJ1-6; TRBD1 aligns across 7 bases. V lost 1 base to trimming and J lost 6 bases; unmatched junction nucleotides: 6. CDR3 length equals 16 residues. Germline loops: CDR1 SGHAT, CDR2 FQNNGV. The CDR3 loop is CASSLVPGGSNSPLHF. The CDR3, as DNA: TGTGCCAGCAGCTTAGTACCAGGGGGAAGTAATTCACCCCTCCACTTT.

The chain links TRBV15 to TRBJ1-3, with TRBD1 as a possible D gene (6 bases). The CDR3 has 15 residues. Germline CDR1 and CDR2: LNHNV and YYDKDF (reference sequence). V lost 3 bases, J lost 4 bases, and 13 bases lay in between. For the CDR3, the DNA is TGTGCCACCAGCAGCCAGGGGTCGAGGGGAAACACCATATATTTT. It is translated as CATSSQGSRGNTIYF.

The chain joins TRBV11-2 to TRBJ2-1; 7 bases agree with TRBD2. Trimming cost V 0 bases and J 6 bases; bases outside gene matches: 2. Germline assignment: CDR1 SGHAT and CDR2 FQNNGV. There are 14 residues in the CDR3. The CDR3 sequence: CASSLERGSNEQFF. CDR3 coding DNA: TGTGCCAGCAGCTTAGAGCGGGGGAGCAATGAGCAGTTCTTC.

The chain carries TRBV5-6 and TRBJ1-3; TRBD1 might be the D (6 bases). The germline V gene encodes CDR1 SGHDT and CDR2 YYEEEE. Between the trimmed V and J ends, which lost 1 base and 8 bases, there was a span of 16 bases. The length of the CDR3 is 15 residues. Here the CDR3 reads CASSLRTGWEYTIYF. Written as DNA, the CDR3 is TGTGCCAGCAGCTTGCGAACAGGGTGGGAATACACCATATATTTT.

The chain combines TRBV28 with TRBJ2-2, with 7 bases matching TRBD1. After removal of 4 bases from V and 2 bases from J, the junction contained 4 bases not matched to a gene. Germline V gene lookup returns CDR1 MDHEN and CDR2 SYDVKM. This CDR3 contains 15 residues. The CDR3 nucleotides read TGTGCCAGCAGTTCCCGGGACAGCAACACCGGGGAGCTGTTTTTT. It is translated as CASSSRDSNTGELFF.

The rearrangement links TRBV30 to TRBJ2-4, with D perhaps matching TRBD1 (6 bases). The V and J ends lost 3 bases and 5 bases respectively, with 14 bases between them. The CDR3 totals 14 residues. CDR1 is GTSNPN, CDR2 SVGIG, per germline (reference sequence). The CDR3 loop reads CAWSYGTTQNIQYF. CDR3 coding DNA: TGTGCCTGGAGCTACGGGACAACCCAAAACATTCAGTACTTC.

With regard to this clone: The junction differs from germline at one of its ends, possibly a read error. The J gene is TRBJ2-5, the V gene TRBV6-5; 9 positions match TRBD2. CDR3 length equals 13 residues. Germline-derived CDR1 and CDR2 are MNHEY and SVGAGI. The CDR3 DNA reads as TGTGCCAGCAGTTACGGCGGGAGGGAGACCCGGTACTTC. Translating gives CASSYGGRETRYF.

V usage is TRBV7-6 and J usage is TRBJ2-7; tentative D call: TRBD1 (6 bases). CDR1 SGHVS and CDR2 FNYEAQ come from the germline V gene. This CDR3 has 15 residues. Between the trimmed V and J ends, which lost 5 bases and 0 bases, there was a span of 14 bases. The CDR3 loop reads CASSPLWDNSYEQYF. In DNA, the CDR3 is TGTGCCAGCAGCCCATTGTGGGACAACTCCTACGAGCAGTACTTC.

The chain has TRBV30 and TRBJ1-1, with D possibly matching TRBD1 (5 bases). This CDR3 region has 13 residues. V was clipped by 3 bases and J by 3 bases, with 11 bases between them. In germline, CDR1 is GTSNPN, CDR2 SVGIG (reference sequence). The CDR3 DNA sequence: TGTGCCTGGAGACTAACAGGTTACACTGAAGCTTTCTTT. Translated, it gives CAWRLTGYTEAFF. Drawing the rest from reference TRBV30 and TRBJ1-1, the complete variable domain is SQTIHQWPATLVQPVGSPLSLECTVEGTSNPNLYWYRQAAGRGLQLLFYSVGIGQISSEVPQNLSASRPQDRQFILSSKKLLLSDSGFYLCAWRLTGYTEAFFGQGTRLTVV.

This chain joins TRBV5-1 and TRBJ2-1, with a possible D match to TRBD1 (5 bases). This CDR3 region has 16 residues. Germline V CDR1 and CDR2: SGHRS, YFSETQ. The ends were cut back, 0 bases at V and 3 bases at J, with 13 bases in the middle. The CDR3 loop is CASSLGQPGYYNEQFF. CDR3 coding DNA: TGCGCCAGCAGCTTGGGACAGCCCGGATACTACAATGAGCAGTTCTTC.

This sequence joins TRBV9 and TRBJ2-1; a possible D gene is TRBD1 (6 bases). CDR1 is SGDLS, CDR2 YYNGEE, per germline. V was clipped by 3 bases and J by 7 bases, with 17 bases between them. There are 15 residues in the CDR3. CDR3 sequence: CASSARVRGRNEQFF. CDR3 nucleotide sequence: TGTGCCAGCAGCGCCCGGGTCAGGGGTAGAAATGAGCAGTTCTTC.

CDR3 protein: CASSETSGTYNEQFF. The CDR3 nucleotides read TGCGCCAGCAGTGAAACGAGCGGGACCTACAATGAGCAGTTCTTC. This chain connects TRBV10-1 to TRBJ2-1, with 7 bases matching TRBD2. Germline V lookup: CDR1 WNHNN, CDR2 SYGVQD (reference sequence). The CDR3 covers 15 residues. The V segment lost 3 bases and the J segment 2 bases; nucleotides outside the gene matches: 4.

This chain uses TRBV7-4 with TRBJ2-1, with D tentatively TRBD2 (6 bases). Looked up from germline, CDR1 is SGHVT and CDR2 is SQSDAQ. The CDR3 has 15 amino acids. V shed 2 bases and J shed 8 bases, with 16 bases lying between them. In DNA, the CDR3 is TGTGCCAGCAGCTTACTGACTAGAAGGGCCGATGAGCAGTTCTTC. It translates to CASSLLTRRADEQFF.